These 29 T cell receptor beta chains share one sample of origin, sequenced in a study of HIV-infected children after antiretroviral therapy interruption. Indicated treatment: PENTA 11 planned treatment interruption arm or continuous ART arm. Unique molecular identifiers were included in an RNA-based 3' RACE TCR library. TCRdb reanalysed the 3' RACE reads using MiXCR and keeps one entry per CDR3 protein. The sample yields 40,000 to 55,000 distinct CDR3 sequences, roughly 4.5% seen once. The sequences come from CD45RA+ CD4+ T cells from PBMCs, pooled from several time points, collected from a donor given antiretroviral therapy, either interrupted or continuous. Subset defined: naive CD4+ CD45RA+ CD45RO- T cells. The receptor set was obtained from a pool of human donors with HIV.

Many counts were recorded for this clonotype. The chain carries TRBV24-1 and TRBJ2-5; 8 nucleotides line up with TRBD2. V lost 5 bases to trimming and J lost 4 bases; unmatched junction nucleotides: 8. The CDR3 loop spans 15 amino acids. CDR1 KGHDR and CDR2 SFDVKD come from the germline V gene. CDR3 sequence (DNA): TGTGCCACCAGTGCCCCGGGGGGGCTTCGAGAGACCCAGTACTTC. As protein: CATSAPGGLRETQYF.

Many counts were recorded for this clonotype. This rearrangement joins TRBV5-6 to TRBJ1-1, with D hard to call. This CDR3 is 13 amino acids long. Trimming shortened V by 7 bases and J by 0 bases, and 10 bases separated the two germline ends. Per the germline V gene, CDR1 is SGHDT and CDR2 is YYEEEE. CDR3 loop: CASGEGLNTEAFF. The CDR3 nucleotides are TGTGCCAGCGGGGAGGGTCTGAACACTGAAGCTTTCTTT.

This clonotype showed up just a few times. This chain uses TRBV29-1 with TRBJ1-1; D is ambiguous. Per the germline V gene, CDR1 is SQVTM and CDR2 is ANQGSEA. This CDR3 region has 11 residues. The V and J ends lost 3 bases and 7 bases respectively, with 9 bases between them. The CDR3 nucleotides are TGCAGCGTTGAGAGCCCGGGTGAAGCTTTCTTT. Its translation: CSVESPGEAFF.

Many counts were recorded for this clonotype. This CDR3 reads CASSLTEAFF. The CDR3 DNA is TGTGCCAGCAGCCTCACTGAAGCTTTCTTT. The chain is built from TRBV12-3 or TRBV12-4 and TRBJ1-1, with D unclear. The CDR3 covers 10 residues. V lost 6 bases and J lost 4, with 3 bases in between.

This clonotype was counted ten times or more. The chain links TRBV2 to TRBJ2-1; 7 bases match TRBD1. Trimming at V came to 7 bases and at J to 2 bases, leaving 8 bases not matched to a gene. This CDR3 region has 15 residues. Germline values: CDR1 SNHLY, CDR2 FYNNEI. CDR3 DNA sequence: TGTGCCAGCAACCGCGAGACAGGGCCCTACAATGAGCAGTTCTTC. Translating gives CASNRETGPYNEQFF.

The chain is built from TRBV7-2 and TRBJ2-1; 9 bases match TRBD1. With 5 bases clipped from V and 6 bases from J, the junction kept 8 bases outside the gene matches. CDR3 size: 15 residues. Germline CDR1 and CDR2: SGHTA and FQGNSA. The CDR3 loop reads CASSLRGTGSNEQFF. The CDR3 DNA sequence: TGTGCCAGCAGCCTAAGAGGGACAGGGTCCAATGAGCAGTTCTTC.

This clonotype was observed at least ten times. V gene TRBV28 combines with J gene TRBJ2-3; 10 bases line up with TRBD2. V was clipped by 5 bases and J by 5 bases; unmatched bases: 13. The CDR3 covers 17 residues. The V gene's germline CDR1 is MDHEN and CDR2 SYDVKM. CDR3 sequence reads: CASSAPQAGGRKDTQYF. In nucleotides, the CDR3 is TGTGCCAGCAGTGCCCCTCAAGCGGGGGGGCGAAAAGATACGCAGTATTTT. The whole variable domain, filled in from reference TRBV28 and TRBJ2-3, reads DVKVTQSSRYLVKRTGEKVFLECVQDMDHENMFWYRQDPGLGLRLIYFSYDVKMKEKGDIPEGYSVSREKKERFSLILESASTNQTSMYLCASSAPQAGGRKDTQYFGPGTRLTVL.

The table lists this clonotype with many counts. CDR3 nucleotides: TGCGCCAGCAGCTTGGTCGGACAGGGGGCCGGAGATACGCAGTATTTT. It yields the protein CASSLVGQGAGDTQYF. The chain recombines TRBV5-1 with TRBJ2-3, with 11 bases aligning to TRBD1. CDR3 size: 16 residues. The V gene's germline CDR1 is SGHRS and CDR2 YFSETQ. With 0 bases clipped from V and 5 bases from J, the junction kept 5 bases outside the gene matches. The full variable domain, with the rest looked up from reference TRBV5-1 and TRBJ2-3, is KAGVTQTPRYLIKTRGQQVTLSCSPISGHRSVSWYQQTPGQGLQFLFEYFSETQRNKGNFPGRFSGRQFSNSRSEMNVSTLELGDSALYLCASSLVGQGAGDTQYFGPGTRLTVL.

V is TRBV12-3 or TRBV12-4 and J is TRBJ1-2; D gene unclear. Trimming took off 3 bases at V and 4 bases at J, with 12 bases between the two ends. This CDR3 region has 14 residues. The CDR3 loop reads CASSFRNRGYGYTF. CDR3 bases: TGTGCCAGCAGTTTCCGCAACCGCGGCTATGGCTACACCTTC.

This clonotype showed up many times. CDR3 DNA sequence: TGTGCCAGCAGCTCCCGGGCCAATCAGCCCCAGCATTTT. It yields the protein CASSSRANQPQHF. J is TRBJ1-5 and V is TRBV7-2, with D hard to call. Germline V gene lookup returns CDR1 SGHTA and CDR2 FQGNSA. The CDR3 contains 13 residues. The germline V and J ends were trimmed by 4 bases and 3 bases, with 7 bases remaining between them.

This clonotype was counted many times. The chain carries TRBV28 and TRBJ1-1; D possibly corresponds to TRBD1 (5 bases). CDR1 and CDR2 (germline): MDHEN, SYDVKM. Trimming took 10 bases from V and 10 from J, leaving 19 bases between them. The CDR3 length is 12 residues. The CDR3: CATWTLGTRAFF. DNA for the CDR3: TGTGCCACCTGGACACTCGGAACCAGAGCTTTCTTT.

This clonotype was seen many times. DNA for the CDR3: TGTGCCAGCAGCTTTGGACTCAACACTGAAGCTTTCTTT. It yields the protein CASSFGLNTEAFF. The chain has TRBV7-3 and TRBJ1-1; the D is unclear. V was trimmed by 3 bases and J by 2 bases, leaving 7 bases between them. Germline lookup yields CDR1 SGHTA and CDR2 FQGTGA. CDR3 length equals 13 residues.

The sample holds a few counts of this clonotype. J is TRBJ2-7 and V is TRBV5-6; TRBD2 aligns across 10 bases. The CDR3 is made up of 15 amino acids. Germline V gene sequence: CDR1 SGHDT, CDR2 YYEEEE. Losses at the gene ends were 4 bases for V and 3 bases for J; bases not matched to a gene: 7. In nucleotides, the CDR3 is TGTGCCAGCAGCACCCTAGCGGGAGTTCTCTACGAGCAGTACTTC. Residues: CASSTLAGVLYEQYF. The variable domain in full, with the rest retrieved from reference TRBV5-6 and TRBJ2-7, is DAGVTQSPTHLIKTRGQQVTLRCSPKSGHDTVSWYQQALGQGPQFIFQYYEEEERQRGNFPDRFSGHQFPNYSSELNVNALLLGDSALYLCASSTLAGVLYEQYFGPGTRLTVT.

This clonotype was picked up many times. The J gene is TRBJ2-7, the V gene TRBV19; the D is unclear. Germline CDR1 reads LNHDA; CDR2 reads SQIVND (reference sequence). Deletions cut 3 bases from V and 6 bases from J, with 9 bases between. CDR3 length: 12 amino acids. CDR3 coding DNA: TGTGCCAGTAGTATTTCTGGCCGCGAGCAGTACTTC. Residues: CASSISGREQYF.

This clonotype has at least ten counts. The V call is TRBV2, the J call TRBJ1-1; the D gene is possibly TRBD1 (6 bases). The CDR3 runs 15 residues. V was shortened by 1 base and J by 1 base, with 10 bases between the two germline ends. CDR1 and CDR2 from the germline V gene are SNHLY and FYNNEI. The CDR3 DNA sequence: TGTGCCAGCAGTGAAGGGAGGGGGTCGAACACTGAAGCTTTCTTT. It translates to CASSEGRGSNTEAFF.

This clonotype has at least ten counts. The gene calls are TRBV10-3 and TRBJ2-3; 9 bases are a match to TRBD2. Germline V gene sequence: CDR1 ENHRY, CDR2 SYGVKD. Trimming at V came to 4 bases and at J to 2 bases, leaving 7 bases not matched to a gene. This CDR3 spans 16 amino acids. The DNA for the CDR3 is TGTGCCATCAGTGGGGTAGCGGGGGCCACCACAGATACGCAGTATTTT. Protein: CAISGVAGATTDTQYF.

This clonotype showed up many times. The chain is built from TRBV29-1 and TRBJ2-7; 10 nucleotides agree with TRBD1. CDR1 SQVTM and CDR2 ANQGSEA come from the germline V gene. This CDR3 spans 13 amino acids. J was trimmed by 4 bases and V by 6 bases; bases with no gene match: 6. CDR3 DNA sequence: TGCAGCGTGGGGACAGGGGTTATATACGAGCAGTACTTC. This codes for CSVGTGVIYEQYF.

Many counts were recorded for this clonotype. The CDR3 region has the DNA TGCAGCGTTGGGAGGGCCGGGGAGCTGTTTTTT. Protein product: CSVGRAGELFF. The chain joins TRBV29-1 to TRBJ2-2; maybe TRBD2 (6 bases). Between the trimmed V and J ends, which lost 4 bases and 6 bases, there was a span of 6 bases. Germline CDR1 SQVTM, CDR2 ANQGSEA. The CDR3 sequence is 11 residues long.

This clonotype was observed at least ten times. The genes are TRBV2 and TRBJ2-7, with 12 bases fitting TRBD1. The V gene end was trimmed by 6 bases and the J gene end by 5 bases; junction bases not matched to a gene: 8. The CDR3 covers 15 residues. CDR1 SNHLY and CDR2 FYNNEI come from the germline V gene. The CDR3 DNA reads as TGTGCCAGCAGGGTCCTCGGGACAGGGGGCGACGAGCAGTACTTC. Translating gives CASRVLGTGGDEQYF.

This clonotype has ten or more counts. The chain couples TRBV27 to TRBJ1-1; 9 nucleotides align to TRBD1. CDR3 length equals 15 residues. CDR1 is MNHEY, CDR2 SMNVEV, per germline (reference sequence). V shed 8 bases, J shed 6 bases, and the junction held 13 bases outside the gene matches. CDR3 in DNA: TGTGCCAGCCGGGAATACGACAGGGGGTCGGCTGAAGCTTTCTTT. Translated: CASREYDRGSAEAFF.

This clonotype was observed a few times. This chain joins TRBV12-3 or TRBV12-4 and TRBJ2-3; D possibly uses TRBD1 or TRBD2 (5 bases each). The CDR3 is made up of 14 amino acids. The V end lost 5 bases, the J end lost 3 bases, and 12 bases lay between the germline ends. The CDR3 is CASSRDRETDTQYF. The DNA of the CDR3 is TGTGCCAGCAGTCGGGACCGAGAGACAGATACGCAGTATTTT.

The chain couples TRBV4-1 to TRBJ2-3; D is perhaps TRBD2 (6 bases). Germline CDR1 is MGHRA and CDR2 is YSYEKL. V was cut by 1 base and J by 0 bases, with 14 bases left in between. The CDR3 consists of 17 residues. In DNA, the CDR3 is TGCGCCAGCAGCCAAGCTTTGACTAGATGGAGCACAGATACGCAGTATTTT. Encoded protein: CASSQALTRWSTDTQYF.

Ten or more counts support this clonotype. The genes are TRBV14 and TRBJ1-1; a possible D gene is TRBD1 (6 bases). The germline V and J ends were trimmed by 5 bases and 1 base, with 20 bases remaining between them. Germline V gene lookup returns CDR1 SGHDN and CDR2 FVKESK. This CDR3 comprises 17 residues. As DNA, the CDR3 is TGTGCCAGCAGCAACGCTAGGGGGGGACTTCGGAACACTGAAGCTTTCTTT. It yields the protein CASSNARGGLRNTEAFF.

The table lists this clonotype with many counts. V is TRBV20-1 and J is TRBJ2-7, with D unresolved. The germline V gene encodes CDR1 DFQATT and CDR2 SNEGSKA (reference sequence). The CDR3 is 15 amino acids. V lost 2 bases and J lost 5, with 19 bases in between. CDR3 nucleotide sequence: TGCAGTGCTAGATTCCCCAGCAAAACGGCCCACGAGCAGTACTTC. Protein: CSARFPSKTAHEQYF.

This clonotype was seen at least ten times. This chain links TRBV23-1 with TRBJ2-7; the match to TRBD2 covers 7 bases. TRBV23-1 is marked as an open reading frame, function uncertain. The CDR3 spans 16 residues. Trimming cost V 2 bases and J 0 bases; bases outside gene matches: 7. CDR3 amino acids: CASSQRRAGDSYEQYF. The CDR3 nucleotides read TGCGCCAGCAGTCAAAGGAGGGCGGGGGACTCCTACGAGCAGTACTTC.

This clonotype was found many times. The V gene is TRBV19, the J gene TRBJ2-1; perhaps D is TRBD1 or TRBD2 (5 bases each). Germline V lookup: CDR1 LNHDA, CDR2 SQIVND (reference sequence). The CDR3 spans 18 residues. Deletions cut 5 bases from V and 5 bases from J, with 25 bases between. The CDR3 sequence is CASSRRIRDQSPNNEQFF. CDR3 sequence (DNA): TGTGCCAGTAGTCGTAGAATCCGGGACCAAAGTCCTAACAATGAGCAGTTCTTC. Full variable domain (missing parts from reference TRBV19 and TRBJ2-1): DGGITQSPKYLFRKEGQNVTLSCEQNLNHDAMYWYRQDPGQGLRLIYYSQIVNDFQKGDIAEGYSVSREKKESFPLTVTSAQKNPTAFYLCASSRRIRDQSPNNEQFFGPGTRLTVL.

This clonotype has a count of ten or more. CDR3 DNA sequence: TGTGCCACCGTCTCTCGGGGGGGGAATCAGCCCCAGCATTTT. This codes for CATVSRGGNQPQHF. This chain joins TRBV28 and TRBJ1-5; TRBD1 is a possible D gene (5 bases). The germline CDR1 and CDR2 sequences are MDHEN and SYDVKM. This CDR3 contains 14 residues. The ends were cut back, 10 bases at V and 4 bases at J, with 17 bases in the middle.

This clonotype was counted many times. The chain recombines TRBV20-1 with TRBJ2-5, with D possibly TRBD2 on 5 matching bases. The CDR3 extends over 14 amino acids. The V gene lost 6 bases and the J gene lost 2 bases, with 16 bases spanning the gap. Germline V gene data show CDR1 as DFQATT and CDR2 as SNEGSKA (reference sequence). The CDR3 reads CSASGPAIQETQYF. For the CDR3, the DNA is TGCAGTGCCAGCGGTCCGGCTATTCAAGAGACCCAGTACTTC.

This clonotype was counted many times. The CDR3 coding sequence is TGCGCCAGCAGTCCGCGACAGCGCTACAATGAGCAGTTCTTC. It encodes CASSPRQRYNEQFF. This chain connects TRBV23-1 to TRBJ2-1; perhaps TRBD1 as D (5 bases). TRBV23-1 is noted as an ORF with a role that remains uncertain. Deletions cut 4 bases from V and 3 bases from J, with 10 bases between. The CDR3 totals 14 residues.